This T cell receptor (beta chain) was obtained from a study of CD8 T cells in ankylosing spondylitis. General observations from the study: Before this, some motif variants had been reported in reactive arthritis synovial fluid and blood. Peripheral blood samples showed relatively rare disease-linked clones, and these clones were CD8+. Characteristic of ankylosing spondylitis blood, it appeared, was a TCR beta motif comprising several highly homologous variants.

Germline CDR1 SGHRS, CDR2 YFSETQ. V was pared by 0 bases and J by 2 bases, with 1 base of the junction left unmatched. This CDR3 contains 15 residues. In its sample, this clonotype was seen a few times. What it binds is unknown. TCRdb used MiXCR to reprocess the 5' RACE reads, holding one entry per CDR3 protein. This table holds more than 300,000 distinct CDR3 sequences, roughly 8% found once. The receptor's source is a male donor with ankylosing spondylitis. This chain uses TRBV5-1 with TRBJ2-3; TRBD1 matches at 9 bases. The specimen sequenced was blood, either unsorted or a sorted T cell fraction (not recorded which). The CDR3 sequence: CASSLEQGATDTQYF. CDR3 in DNA: TGCGCCAGCAGCTTGGAACAGGGGGCCACAGATACGCAGTATTTT.